The sequence of this T cell receptor beta chain was determined in a study of T-cell reconstitution after alpha-beta-depleted transplantation in children. Deletions cut 5 bases from V and 1 base from J, with 14 bases between. This CDR3 comprises 16 residues. Preparation of the TCRbeta library was carried out with unique molecular identifiers. TCRdb reprocessed the PCR reads via MiXCR and lists one record per CDR3 protein. This table holds about half a million distinct CDR3 sequences, 9.5% to 15% found once. V is TRBV12-3 or TRBV12-4 and J is TRBJ2-2, with D perhaps TRBD1 (6 bases). Sequenced here: PBMCs from the stem cell graft donor, sampled from the stem cell graft. This clonotype originated in a human donor who donated a stem cell graft to a child with combined immunodeficiency. The CDR3 region is CASSPRQVLNTGELFF. The CDR3 DNA follows: TGTGCCAGCAGTCCAAGACAGGTCCTGAACACCGGGGAGCTGTTTTTT.